This T cell receptor beta chain is drawn from a study of tumor-infiltrating lymphocytes in localized non-small cell lung cancer (dated by TCRdb to the early 2020s). With respect to the entire study: Patients whose samples were collected after neoadjuvant chemotherapy, as well as both smokers and never-smokers and several histologies, were included in the cohort. Each patient provided resected tumor tissue plus uninvolved lung tissue from the same patient, with the uninvolved lung tissue described as non-adjacent to the tumor. TCR sequencing was one of several integrated assays, alongside flow cytometry, multiplex immunofluorescence, RNA-seq, exome sequencing and proteomics, applied to the same patients. In total, the ICON cohort consisted of approximately 140 surgical patients with localized non-small cell lung cancer who had their tumors resected. The paired tumor versus uninvolved lung comparison of immunoSEQ T-cell fraction included 55 patients. The paper as a whole reports these results and caveats: TCR-derived T-cell fraction did not differ between the flow cytometry-defined immunotypes IM1 (good prognosis) and IM2 (poor prognosis). Recurrence-free survival showed no association with tumor T-cell fraction from TCR sequencing (p = 0.61). Consistent with immunofluorescence CD3 counts, TCRbeta sequencing supported greater T cell infiltration in tumors than in uninvolved lung tissue. Different pieces of the same tissue were used for different assays, so technical variation could not be separated from intratumor heterogeneity. Since assay coverage differed from patient to patient depending on how much tissue was available, TCR sequencing was done for only a subset of the cohort.

The germline V and J ends show losses of 4 bases and 5 bases respectively, and no gene match explains 12 bases of the junction. As encoded in the germline V gene, CDR1 is SGHDT while CDR2 is YYEEEE. Taken from cysteine to phenylalanine, the CDR3 has 16 residues. Of the read, only the CDR3 DNA is kept; its 48 bases are in frame from base 1. Enrollment in ICON was initiated in the first half of 2016, and the last patient was enrolled in 2018. Fresh tumor and matched uninvolved tissue for in-depth immune analyses, including TCR sequencing, were collected from a subcohort of around 73 patients. DNA isolated from bulk tissue, without cell sorting, was used for TCR sequencing. The T-cell fraction in tumor and uninvolved lung tissue was provided by TCR sequencing with the immunoSEQ assay. As for the authors' bioinformatics: To analyze survival, patients were divided into a high T-cell fraction group (upper tertile) and a low T-cell fraction group (lower two tertiles), and the two groups were compared using a log-rank test. Paired tumor versus uninvolved lung differences in T-cell fraction were tested with a signed-rank test. In TCRdb, the immuneACCESS table is reduced to in-frame sequences with V and J assigned. These tables do not hold every clone; where another copy was compared, an unresolved V gene accounts for under half, and the others remain unexplained. V, J and clone size are taken as reported in that table, and D and trimming were inferred from the DNA itself. Recorded for this sample are about 5,500 clones; over 75% of them occurred a single time. About 9.1% of the sample is held by the ten biggest clonotypes.

On this clone itself: The antigen it binds to is not known. Base qualities are not recorded, but no much larger clone differs from it by a single base.

The TCR originated in a human donor with non-small cell lung cancer. The chain joins TRBV5-6 to TRBJ1-2, with 9 junctional bases fitting TRBD1. The sample consisted of lung tumor tissue. The DNA is TGTGCCAGCAGCGAACCGGGACAGGGATTGGTATATGGCTACACCTTC. This is translated as CASSEPGQGLVYGYTF.